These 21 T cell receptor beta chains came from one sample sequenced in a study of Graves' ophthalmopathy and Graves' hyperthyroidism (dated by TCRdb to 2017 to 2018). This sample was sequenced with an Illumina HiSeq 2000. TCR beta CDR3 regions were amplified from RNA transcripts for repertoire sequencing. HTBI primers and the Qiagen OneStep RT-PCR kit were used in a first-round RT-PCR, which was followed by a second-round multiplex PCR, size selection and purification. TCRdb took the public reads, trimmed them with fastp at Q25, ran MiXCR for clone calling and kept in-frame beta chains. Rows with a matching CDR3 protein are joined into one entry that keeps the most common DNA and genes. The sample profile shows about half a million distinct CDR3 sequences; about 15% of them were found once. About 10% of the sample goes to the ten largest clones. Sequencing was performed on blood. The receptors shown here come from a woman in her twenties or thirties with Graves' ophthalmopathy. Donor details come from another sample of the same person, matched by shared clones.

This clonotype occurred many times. CDR3 region: CASSREREGQPQHF. DNA of the CDR3: TGTGCCAGCAGCAGGGAAAGGGAAGGGCAGCCCCAGCATTTT. The rearrangement links TRBV6-1 to TRBJ1-5, with D tentatively TRBD1 (5 bases). This CDR3 contains 14 residues. The V gene lost 6 bases and the J gene lost 7 bases, with 16 bases spanning the gap. Germline lookup yields CDR1 MNHNS and CDR2 SASEGT.

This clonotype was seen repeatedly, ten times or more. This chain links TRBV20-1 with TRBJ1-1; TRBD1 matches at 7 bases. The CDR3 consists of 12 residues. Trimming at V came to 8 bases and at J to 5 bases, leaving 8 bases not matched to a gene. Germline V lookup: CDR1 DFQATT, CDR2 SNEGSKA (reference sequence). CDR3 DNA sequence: TGCAGTAAAAGACAGGGTCCGACTGAAGCTTTCTTT. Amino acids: CSKRQGPTEAFF.

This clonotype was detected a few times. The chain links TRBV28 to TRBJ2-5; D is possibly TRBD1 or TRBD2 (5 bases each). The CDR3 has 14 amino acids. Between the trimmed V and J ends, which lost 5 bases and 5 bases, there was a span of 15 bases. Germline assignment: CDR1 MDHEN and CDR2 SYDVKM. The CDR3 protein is CASSAEGTGETQYF. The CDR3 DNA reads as TGTGCCAGCAGTGCCGAGGGGACCGGGGAGACCCAGTACTTC.

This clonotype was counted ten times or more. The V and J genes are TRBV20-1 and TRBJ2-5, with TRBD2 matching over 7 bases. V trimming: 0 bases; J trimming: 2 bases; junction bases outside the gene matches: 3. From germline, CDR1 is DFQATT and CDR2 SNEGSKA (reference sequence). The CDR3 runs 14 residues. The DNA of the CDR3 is TGCAGTGCTAGAGATGGGGGAGGGCAAGAGACCCAGTACTTC. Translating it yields CSARDGGGQETQYF.

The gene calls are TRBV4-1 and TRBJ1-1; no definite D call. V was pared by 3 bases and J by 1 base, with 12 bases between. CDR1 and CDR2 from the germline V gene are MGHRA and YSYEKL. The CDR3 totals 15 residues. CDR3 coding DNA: TGCGCCAGCAGCCAGGGCCCGGTCAAGAACACTGAAGCTTTCTTT. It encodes CASSQGPVKNTEAFF.

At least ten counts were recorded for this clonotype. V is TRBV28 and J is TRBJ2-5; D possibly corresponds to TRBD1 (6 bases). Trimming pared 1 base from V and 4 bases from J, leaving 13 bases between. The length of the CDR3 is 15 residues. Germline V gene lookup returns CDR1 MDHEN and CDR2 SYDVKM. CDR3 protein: CASSLLQGSTETQYF. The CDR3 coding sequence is TGTGCCAGCAGTTTATTACAGGGAAGCACAGAGACCCAGTACTTC.

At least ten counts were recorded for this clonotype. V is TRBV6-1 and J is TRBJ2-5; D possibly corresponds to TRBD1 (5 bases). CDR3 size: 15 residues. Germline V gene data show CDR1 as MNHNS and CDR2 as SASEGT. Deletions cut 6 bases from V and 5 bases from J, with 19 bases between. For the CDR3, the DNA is TGTGCCAGCAGCCGCGACAGTTGGTTGGCGGAGACCCAGTACTTC. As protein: CASSRDSWLAETQYF.

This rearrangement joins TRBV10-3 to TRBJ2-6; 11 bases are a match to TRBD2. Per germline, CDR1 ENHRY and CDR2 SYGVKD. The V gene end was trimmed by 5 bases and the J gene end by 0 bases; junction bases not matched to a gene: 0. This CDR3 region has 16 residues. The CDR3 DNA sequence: TGTGCCATCAGTCTAGCGGGGGGCTCTGGGGCCAACGTCCTGACTTTC. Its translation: CAISLAGGSGANVLTF.

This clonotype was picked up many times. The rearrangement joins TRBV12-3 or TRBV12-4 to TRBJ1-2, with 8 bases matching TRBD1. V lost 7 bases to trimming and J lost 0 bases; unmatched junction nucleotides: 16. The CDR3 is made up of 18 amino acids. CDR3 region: CASTKPDREDPSNYGYTF. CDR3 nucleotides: TGTGCCAGCACCAAGCCGGACAGGGAAGATCCCTCTAACTATGGCTACACCTTC.

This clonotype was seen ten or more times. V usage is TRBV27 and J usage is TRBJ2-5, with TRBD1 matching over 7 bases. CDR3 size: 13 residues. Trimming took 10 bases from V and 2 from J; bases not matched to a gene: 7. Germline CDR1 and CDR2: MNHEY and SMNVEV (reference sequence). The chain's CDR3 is CAIYDRAQETQYF. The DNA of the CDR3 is TGTGCCATCTATGACAGGGCGCAAGAGACCCAGTACTTC.

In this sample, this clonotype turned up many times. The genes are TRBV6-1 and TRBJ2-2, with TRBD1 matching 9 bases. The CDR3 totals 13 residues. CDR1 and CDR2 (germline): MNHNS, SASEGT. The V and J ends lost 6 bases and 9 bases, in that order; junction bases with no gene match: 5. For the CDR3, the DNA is TGTGCCAGCAGGACAGGGGGAGTTCGGGAGCTGTTTTTT. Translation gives CASRTGGVRELFF.

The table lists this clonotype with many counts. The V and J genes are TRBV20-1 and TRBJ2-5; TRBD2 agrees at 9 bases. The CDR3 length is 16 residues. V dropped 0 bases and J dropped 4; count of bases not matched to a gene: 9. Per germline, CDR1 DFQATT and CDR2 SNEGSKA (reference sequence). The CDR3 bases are TGCAGTGCTAGAGAGGGCGGGGGGGCCTTCTCAGAGACCCAGTACTTC. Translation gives CSAREGGGAFSETQYF.

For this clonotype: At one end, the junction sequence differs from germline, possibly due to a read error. The CDR3 bases are TGCGCCAGCAGCCGGGGGGTTTCACAGGATAAAGAGACCCAGGACTTC. Residues: CASSRGVSQDKETQDF. The gene calls are TRBV4-1 and TRBJ2-5, with a possible D match to TRBD2 (6 bases). CDR3 size: 16 residues. The germline V gene encodes CDR1 MGHRA and CDR2 YSYEKL.

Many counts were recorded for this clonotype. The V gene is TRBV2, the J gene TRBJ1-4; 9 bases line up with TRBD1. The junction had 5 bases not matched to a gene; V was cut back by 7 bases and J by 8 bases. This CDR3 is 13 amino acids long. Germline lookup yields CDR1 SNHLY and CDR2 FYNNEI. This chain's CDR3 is CASIGTGPEKLFF. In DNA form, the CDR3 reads TGTGCCAGCATTGGGACAGGGCCCGAAAAACTGTTTTTT.

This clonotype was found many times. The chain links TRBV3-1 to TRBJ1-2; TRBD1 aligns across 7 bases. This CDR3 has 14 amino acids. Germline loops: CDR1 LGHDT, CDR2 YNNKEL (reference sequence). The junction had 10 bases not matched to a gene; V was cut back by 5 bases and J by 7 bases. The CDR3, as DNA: TGTGCCAGCAGCGTACAAGGGGGCACGGCTGGCTACACCTTC. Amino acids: CASSVQGGTAGYTF.

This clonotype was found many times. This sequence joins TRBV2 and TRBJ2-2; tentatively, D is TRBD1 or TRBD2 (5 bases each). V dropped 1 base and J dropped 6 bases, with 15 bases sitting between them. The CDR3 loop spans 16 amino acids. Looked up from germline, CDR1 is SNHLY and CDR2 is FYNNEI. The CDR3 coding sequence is TGTGCCAGCAGTGAAGATGGGGACCGGGGCGCCGGGGAGCTGTTTTTT. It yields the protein CASSEDGDRGAGELFF.

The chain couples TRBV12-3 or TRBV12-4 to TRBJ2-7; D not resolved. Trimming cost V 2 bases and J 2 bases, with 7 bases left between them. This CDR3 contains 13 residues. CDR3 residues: CASSLMATYEQYF. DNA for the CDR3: TGTGCCAGCAGTTTAATGGCCACCTACGAGCAGTACTTC.

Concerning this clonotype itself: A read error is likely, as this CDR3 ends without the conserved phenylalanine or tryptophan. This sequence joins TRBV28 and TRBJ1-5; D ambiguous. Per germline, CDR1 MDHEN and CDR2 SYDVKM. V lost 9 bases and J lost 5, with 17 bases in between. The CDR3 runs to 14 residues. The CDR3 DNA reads TGTGCCAGTCGGTTGACTGGATCGGATCAGCCCCAGCATTGT. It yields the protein CASRLTGSDQPQHC.

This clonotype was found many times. CDR3 amino acids: CASTNDRWGEETQYF. In DNA form, the CDR3 reads TGTGCCAGCACTAATGATAGGTGGGGAGAAGAGACCCAGTACTTC. This rearrangement joins TRBV6-1 to TRBJ2-5; a weak D match, TRBD2 (5 bases). The CDR3 is 15 residues long. The germline CDR1 and CDR2 sequences are MNHNS and SASEGT. Trimming pared 7 bases from V and 3 bases from J, leaving 18 bases between.

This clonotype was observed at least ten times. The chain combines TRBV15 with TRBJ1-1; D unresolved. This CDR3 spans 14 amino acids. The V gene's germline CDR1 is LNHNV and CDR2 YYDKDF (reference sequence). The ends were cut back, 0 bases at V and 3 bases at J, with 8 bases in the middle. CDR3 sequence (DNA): TGTGCCACCAGCAGAGACCGTAAGGACACTGAAGCTTTCTTT. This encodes CATSRDRKDTEAFF.

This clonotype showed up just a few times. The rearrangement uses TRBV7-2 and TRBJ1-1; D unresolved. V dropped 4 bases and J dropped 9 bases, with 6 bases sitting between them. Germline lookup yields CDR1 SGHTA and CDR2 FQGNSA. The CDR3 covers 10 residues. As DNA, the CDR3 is TGTGCCAGCAGCTCGTCGAAAGCTTTCTTT. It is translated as CASSSSKAFF.